This section outlines one T cell receptor beta chain sequence together with its context. No antigen is known for it. This sample stems from a study of CD8 T cells in Susac syndrome. Reverse transcription used 0.5 to 1 ug RNA and random hexamers. Coverage of TCR beta CDR3 amplification by immunoSEQ multiplex PCR extended to 54 Vbeta and 13 Jbeta. TCRdb redid the calling of the immunoSEQ multiplex PCR reads with MiXCR, one entry per CDR3 protein. Here the sample spans approximately 120,000 distinct CDR3 sequences, more than 75% being singletons. The CDR3 spans 14 residues. The germline V and J ends were trimmed by 1 base and 7 bases, with 14 bases remaining between them. Germline V gene lookup returns CDR1 PRHDT and CDR2 FYEKMQ (reference sequence). Study conclusions and caveats: It was acknowledged in the study that its TCR sequencing and HLA analysis involved a relatively small number of individuals.

The sample comprised CD8+ T cells from PBMCs. This TCR derives from a human donor with multiple sclerosis. The chain combines TRBV13 with TRBJ2-7, with D maybe TRBD1 (6 bases). CDR3: CASSLDRASREQYF. CDR3 in DNA: TGTGCCAGCAGCTTAGACAGGGCGTCGAGGGAGCAGTACTTC.